These 9 T cell receptor beta chains share one sample of origin, sequenced in a study of technical replicates of blood from a handful of donors. Produced via immunoSEQ multiplex PCR; TCRdb's table is partial and in-frame only. The table lists about 83,000 clones, about 95% of them singletons. The material sequenced was T cells isolated from PBMCs. The receptor set was obtained from a human donor in good health.

The chain uses TRBV4-1 and TRBJ1-2; possibly TRBD1 for D (6 bases). This CDR3 is built from 18 residues. V lost 5 bases and J lost 0, with 22 bases in between. The V gene's germline CDR1 is MGHRA and CDR2 YSYEKL. CDR3 residues: CASSGRGGVPGTNYGYTF. As DNA, the CDR3 is TGCGCCAGCAGCGGCAGGGGTGGGGTCCCAGGGACTAACTATGGCTACACCTTC.

J is TRBJ1-2 and V is TRBV29-1, with TRBD1 matching 7 bases. Germline trimming cut 6 bases from V and 6 bases from J; bases unmatched to any gene: 7. The CDR3 sequence is 12 residues long. In germline, CDR1 is SQVTM, CDR2 ANQGSEA. As DNA, the CDR3 is TGCAGCGTCCACGGGACAGTCGATGGCTACACCTTC. Amino acids: CSVHGTVDGYTF.

The J gene is TRBJ2-3, the V gene TRBV5-1; a possible D gene is TRBD1 (6 bases). The CDR3 covers 15 residues. In germline, CDR1 is SGHRS, CDR2 YFSETQ. With 2 bases removed from V and 3 bases from J, the gap between germline ends came to 13 bases. The CDR3, as DNA: TGCGCCAGCAGCTTAAGGGGCCAGGGGACAGATACGCAGTATTTT. Amino acids: CASSLRGQGTDTQYF.

This clone was counted a single time. Here the CDR3 reads CASSQGTSGNEQFF. The CDR3 DNA reads TGTGCCAGCAGTCAGGGGACTAGCGGGAATGAGCAGTTCTTC. The V and J genes are TRBV27 and TRBJ2-1, with 12 nucleotides matching TRBD2. V lost 5 bases and J lost 7; bases outside the gene matches: 3. Germline V gives CDR1 MNHEY, CDR2 SMNVEV (reference sequence). The CDR3 covers 14 residues.

J is TRBJ2-5 and V is TRBV4-2, with TRBD2 matching 8 bases. The V gene end was trimmed by 0 bases and the J gene end by 0 bases; junction bases not matched to a gene: 9. The length of the CDR3 is 18 residues. Germline V gene lookup returns CDR1 LGHNA and CDR2 YNFKEQ. As DNA, the CDR3 is TGTGCCAGCAGCCAAGATACGGGGGGGCTTCGTTACCAAGAGACCCAGTACTTC. Translating it yields CASSQDTGGLRYQETQYF.

The genes are TRBV2 and TRBJ1-1; D not certain. CDR1 is SNHLY and CDR2 is FYNNEI in the germline V gene. CDR3 length: 14 residues. Between the trimmed V and J ends, which lost 3 bases and 1 base, there was a span of 9 bases. The CDR3 DNA sequence: TGTGCCAGCAGTGAGACGACAACGAACACTGAAGCTTTCTTT. It is translated as CASSETTTNTEAFF.

As regards this clone: The junction and the germline gene differ at one end; a read error may be behind it. The V call is TRBV7-9, the J call TRBJ1-5, with D unclear. Germline V gives CDR1 SEHNR, CDR2 FQNEAQ (reference sequence). The CDR3 sequence is 12 residues long. The CDR3 DNA reads as TGTGCCAGCAGCATTAGCACTCAGCCCCAGCATTTT. It is translated as CASSISTQPQHF. Combining the CDR3 with reference TRBV7-9 and TRBJ1-5 gives the whole variable domain DTGVSQNPRHKITKRGQNVTFRCDPISEHNRLYWYRQTLGQGPEFLTYFQNEAQLEKSRLLSDRFSAERPKGSFSTLEIQRTEQGDSAMYLCASSISTQPQHFGDGTRLSIL.

V and J are TRBV30 and TRBJ1-4, with D possibly matching TRBD1 (6 bases). From germline, CDR1 is GTSNPN and CDR2 SVGIG (reference sequence). The CDR3 length is 12 residues. Between the trimmed V and J ends, which lost 1 base and 15 bases, there was a span of 15 bases. This chain's CDR3 is CAWSATGPLLFF. For the CDR3, the DNA is TGTGCCTGGAGTGCGACAGGCCCCCTTTTGTTTTTT. Together with reference TRBV30 and TRBJ1-4, the CDR3 gives the full variable domain: SQTIHQWPATLVQPVGSPLSLECTVEGTSNPNLYWYRQAAGRGLQLLFYSVGIGQISSEVPQNLSASRPQDRQFILSSKKLLLSDSGFYLCAWSATGPLLFFGSGTQLSVL.

V usage is TRBV28 and J usage is TRBJ1-1, with a possible D match to TRBD1 (6 bases). V lost 6 bases and J 6 bases, leaving 11 bases between the germline ends. The V gene's germline CDR1 is MDHEN and CDR2 SYDVKM. CDR3 length equals 12 residues. The CDR3 region has the DNA TGTGCCAGCAGGACACAGGGATCTGAAGCTTTCTTT. This sequence encodes CASRTQGSEAFF.